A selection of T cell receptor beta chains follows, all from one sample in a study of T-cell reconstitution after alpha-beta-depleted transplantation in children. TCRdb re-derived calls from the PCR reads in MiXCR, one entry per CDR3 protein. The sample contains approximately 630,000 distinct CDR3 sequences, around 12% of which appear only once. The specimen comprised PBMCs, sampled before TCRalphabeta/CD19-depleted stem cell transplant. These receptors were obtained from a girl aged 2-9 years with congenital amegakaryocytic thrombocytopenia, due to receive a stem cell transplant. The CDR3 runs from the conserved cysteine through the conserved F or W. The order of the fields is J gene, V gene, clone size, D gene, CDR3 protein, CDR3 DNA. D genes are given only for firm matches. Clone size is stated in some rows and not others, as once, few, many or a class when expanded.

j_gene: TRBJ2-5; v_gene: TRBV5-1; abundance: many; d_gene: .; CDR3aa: CASSLATETQYF; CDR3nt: TGCGCCAGCAGCCTAGCGACAGAGACCCAGTACTTC
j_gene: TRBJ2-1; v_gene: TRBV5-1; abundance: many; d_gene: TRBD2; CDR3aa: CASRVSGTNNEQFF; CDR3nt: TGCGCCAGCAGGGTTAGCGGGACCAACAATGAGCAGTTCTTC
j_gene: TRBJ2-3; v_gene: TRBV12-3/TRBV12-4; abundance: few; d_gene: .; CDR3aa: CASSLTSYFTDTQYF; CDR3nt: TGTGCCAGCAGTTTAACTAGCTACTTCACAGATACGCAGTATTTT
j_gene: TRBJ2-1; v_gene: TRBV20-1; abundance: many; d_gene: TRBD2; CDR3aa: CSARDYRFSGSFGNEQFF; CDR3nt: TGCAGTGCTAGAGATTATAGGTTTAGCGGGAGCTTTGGAAATGAGCAGTTCTTC
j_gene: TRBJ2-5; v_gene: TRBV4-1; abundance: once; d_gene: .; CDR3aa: CASSQAERGRETQYF; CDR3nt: TGCGCCAGCAGCCAAGCGGAACGGGGTCGGGAGACCCAGTACTTC
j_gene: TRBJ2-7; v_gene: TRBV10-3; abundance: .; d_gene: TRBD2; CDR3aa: CASATSVYEQYF; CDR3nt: TGTGCCTCCGCGACTAGCGTCTACGAGCAGTACTTC
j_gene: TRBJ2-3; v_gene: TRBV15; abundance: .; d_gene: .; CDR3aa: CATSGGQDPSTDTQYF; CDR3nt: TGTGCCACCAGCGGGGGTCAGGACCCTAGCACAGATACGCAGTATTTT
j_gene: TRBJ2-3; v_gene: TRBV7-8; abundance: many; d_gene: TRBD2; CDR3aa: CASSRDYDTQYF; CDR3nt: TGTGCCAGCAGCCGGGACTACGATACGCAGTATTTT
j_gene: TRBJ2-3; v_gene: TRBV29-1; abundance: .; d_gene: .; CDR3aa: CSVDQGRYGQYF; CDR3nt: TGCAGCGTGGACCAGGGTAGATACGGGCAGTATTTT
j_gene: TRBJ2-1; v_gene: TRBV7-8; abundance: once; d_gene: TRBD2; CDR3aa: CASSSGALGYNEQFF; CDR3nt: TGTGCCAGCAGTAGCGGGGCACTTGGATACAATGAGCAGTTCTTC
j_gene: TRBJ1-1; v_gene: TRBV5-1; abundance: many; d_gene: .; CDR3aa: CASSLAEGYGTEAFF; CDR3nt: TGCGCCAGCAGCTTGGCCGAGGGTTATGGCACTGAAGCTTTCTTT
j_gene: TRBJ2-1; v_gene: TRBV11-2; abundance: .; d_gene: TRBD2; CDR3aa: CASSLGAGTEWEQFF; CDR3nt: TGTGCCAGCAGCTTAGGAGCGGGAACGGAATGGGAGCAGTTCTTC
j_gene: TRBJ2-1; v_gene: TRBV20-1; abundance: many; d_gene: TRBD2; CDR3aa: CSGAGGPYNEQFF; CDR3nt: TGCAGCGGAGCGGGAGGGCCCTACAATGAGCAGTTCTTC
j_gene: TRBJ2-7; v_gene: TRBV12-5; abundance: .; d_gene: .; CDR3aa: CASGKTGISYEQYF; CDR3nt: TGTGCTAGTGGCAAAACAGGGATCTCCTACGAGCAGTACTTC
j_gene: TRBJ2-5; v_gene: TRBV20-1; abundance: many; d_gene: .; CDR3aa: CSARGGVAKETQYF; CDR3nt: TGCAGTGCTAGAGGTGGAGTAGCGAAAGAGACCCAGTACTTC
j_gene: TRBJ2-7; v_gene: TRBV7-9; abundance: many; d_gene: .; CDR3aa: CASSFSSRVSYEQYF; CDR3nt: TGTGCCAGCAGCTTTTCATCACGGGTTTCCTACGAGCAGTACTTC
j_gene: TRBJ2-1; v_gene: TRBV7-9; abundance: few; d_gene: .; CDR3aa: CASLGAEAIFF; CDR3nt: TGTGCCAGCCTGGGAGCGGAGGCTATTTTCTTC
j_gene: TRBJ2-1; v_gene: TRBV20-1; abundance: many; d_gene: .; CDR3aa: CSAPSGRPYNEQFF; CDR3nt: TGCAGTGCGCCGAGCGGGCGTCCCTACAATGAGCAGTTCTTC
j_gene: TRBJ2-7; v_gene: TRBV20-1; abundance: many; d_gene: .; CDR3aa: CSAREGEGTYEQYF; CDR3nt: TGCAGTGCTAGAGAGGGCGAAGGAACCTACGAGCAGTACTTC
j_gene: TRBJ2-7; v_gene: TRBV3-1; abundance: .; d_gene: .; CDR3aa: CASSHTEAYEQYF; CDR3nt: TGTGCCAGCAGCCATACCGAGGCCTACGAGCAGTACTTC
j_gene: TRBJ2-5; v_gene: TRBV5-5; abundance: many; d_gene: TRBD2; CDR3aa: CASSLAGGYQETQYF; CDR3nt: TGTGCCAGCAGCTTGGCCGGGGGGTATCAAGAGACCCAGTACTTC
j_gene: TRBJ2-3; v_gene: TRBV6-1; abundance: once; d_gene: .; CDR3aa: CASSRSSSDTQYF; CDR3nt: TGTGCCAGCAGCCGTAGCAGTTCCGATACGCAGTATTTT
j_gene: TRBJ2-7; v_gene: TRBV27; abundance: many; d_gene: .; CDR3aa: CASSLGARAYEQYF; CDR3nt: TGTGCCAGCAGTTTAGGGGCCAGGGCCTACGAGCAGTACTTC